Described below is a single T cell receptor beta chain sequence and its context. In the study's own analysis: It was from reference gene primer amplification that nucleated cell counts were estimated. Clones were read by immunoSEQ multiplex PCR, and TCRdb kept only the in-frame ones, dropping some. That table supplies the V and J calls and clone size; D and trimming were determined from the DNA. This repertoire shows 200,000 to 250,000 clones, around nine tenths found once; its top ten account for over 12%. This sample is part of a study of blood T cell repertoires in COVID-19. Study-wide context: PBMCs, B-cell-depleted T cells, or T cells provided the cDNA or gDNA that made up the material.

The CDR3 has 14 amino acids. Donors were grouped by their self-reported clinical history. Source material: PBMCs or T cells enriched from blood (not recorded which). The sequence derives from a woman aged 45-65 years with acute COVID-19. This chain uses TRBV21-1 with TRBJ2-7; the table calls TRBD2, which could not be checked here. TRBV21-1 is listed as a pseudogene. The CDR3 DNA is TGTGCCAGCAGCAAAGGAGGCAGAACCTACGAGCAGTACTTC. This sequence encodes CASSKGGRTYEQYF.